This T cell receptor beta chain is from a study of CD8 T cells in Susac syndrome. This clonotype was counted a single time. Its matching antigen is unknown. Whole-study findings and limits: It was acknowledged by the study that relatively few individuals were included in its TCR sequencing and HLA analysis.

Sequencing of TCR beta covered CD8+ and CD4+ T cells obtained from blood. The CD8+ and CD4+ T cells were isolated magnetically using a negative isolation approach, whereas the TEMRA cells were enriched by FACS. The authors reverse transcribed roughly 0.5 to 1 ug RNA with random hexamers. The CDR3 of TCR beta was amplified by immunoSEQ multiplex PCR across 54 Vbeta and 13 Jbeta. TCRdb redid the calling of the immunoSEQ multiplex PCR reads with MiXCR, one entry per CDR3 protein. The sample consists of roughly 180,000 distinct CDR3 sequences, about 94% of them appearing once. The CDR3 has 15 residues. The germline V gene encodes CDR1 SGDLS and CDR2 YYNGEE. Trimming removed 2 bases at V and 1 base at J, with 10 bases between.

The sample was CD4+ T cells from PBMCs. The rearrangement uses TRBV9 and TRBJ2-1, with D perhaps TRBD2 (6 bases). The receptor was isolated from a human donor with multiple sclerosis. CDR3 in amino acids: CASSVVADSYNEQFF. Written as DNA, the CDR3 is TGTGCCAGCAGCGTGGTAGCGGATTCCTACAATGAGCAGTTCTTC.